Sequencing of this T cell receptor beta chain was carried out in a study of cytomegalovirus exposure and HLA in healthy donors (dated 2017 in TCRdb). Notes on the research overall: According to an earlier analysis of several hundred of the donors, 150 million to 200 million T cells yielded roughly 100 million unique TCR beta sequences and about 300 Gb of sequence data. The study combined high-throughput TCR immunosequencing, statistical association of individual TCRs with disease status, and machine learning to predict cytomegalovirus infection status. All discovery cohort repertoires had been generated on a single sequencing platform. Donor age, sex, ethnicity and CMV serostatus were compiled alongside the repertoire data. An earlier analysis of around 640 of the donors used high-throughput TCR beta sequencing to judge whether each TCR beta V gene segment behaved as functional or pseudogenic. A later analysis re-analyzed previously published TCR beta repertoires from roughly 600 donors and added high-resolution HLA genotyping to study TCR occurrence patterns. Typing coverage varied by locus: roughly 620-640 donors for A, B, C, DRB1 and DQB1; approximately 520 for DQA1; more than 600 for DPA1; fewer than 480 for DPB1. Roughly 5 DR-DQ haplotypes were handled as single units for association and clustering, since linkage in the cohort was strong. The study aimed to test whether cataloging public T cell receptors could reveal signatures of past pathogen exposure. Rather than drawing on any new phenotypic data, the later analysis identified candidate immune exposures from TCR beta sequences and the way those sequences occurred across donors. Across approximately 400 genotyped donors of the cohort, an average of about 240,000 unique TCR beta nucleotide sequences per donor were sequenced, and 15% to 20% of those sequences were non-productive. Genome-wide SNP genotypes for about three fifths of the roughly 670 donors were used in a later genetic analysis, which treated that subset as a discovery cohort. An early release covering around 630 HLA-typed donors comprised 250 to 350 gigabases of sequencing data and approximately 80 million unique TCR sequences. Of the roughly 430 genotyped donors, roughly 80% fell in the genetic ancestry cluster associated with self-reported Caucasian donors. Class I and class II HLA loci were covered by the typing at four-digit resolution. Along with the roughly 700-subject first cohort, a separate validation cohort of over 90 different subjects was used. The T cell repertoires of 666 subjects were profiled by immunosequencing and related to cytomegalovirus serostatus.

The CDR3 contains 15 residues, cysteine and phenylalanine counted. The retained sequence is limited to the CDR3, 45 bases, with the frame set at the first base. CDR1 and CDR2 are drawn from the germline V gene: MGHDK, SYGVNS. Of note for this clone: Its specific antigen is unknown. The input lacks base qualities; no much larger clone sits a single base away.

Receptor libraries were prepared by the immunoSEQ multiplex PCR assay. A mixture of 60 forward primers for TCR Vbeta segments and 13 reverse primers for TCR Jbeta segments was used in the multiplex PCR. Amplification of the CDR3 region of rearranged TCR beta genes was performed with a multiplex PCR assay on genomic DNA. On the Illumina HiSeq System, the amplified TCR beta libraries were sequenced as 87-base-pair reads. Turning to the authors' computational methods: A later analysis counted about 76 million unique TCR beta chains across the 500 to 850 repertoires, and approximately 11 million of these chains were shared by at least two donors. Raw reads were error-corrected and collapsed into unique sequences with a nearest-neighbor algorithm that merged closely related sequences to remove PCR and sequencing errors. Alignment of CDR3 sequences to IMGT reference sequences was used to assign V, D and J gene segments. For a sequence to be retained, a match of at least six nucleotides was required to both a V gene segment and a J gene segment. A rearrangement was called productive if the CDR3 had no stop codons and remained in frame with V and J, and every other rearrangement was called non-productive. Following IMGT convention, CDR3 was defined as the stretch from the second conserved V-encoded cysteine to the conserved J-encoded phenylalanine. In an earlier analysis of roughly 610 of the donors, sequences lacking an unambiguous match to a single V gene segment were excluded. An earlier analysis of 587 of the donors called V segments functional above 56.7% productive rearrangements and segregating when the between-donor standard deviation exceeded 5%. A statistical classification framework was built to diagnose cytomegalovirus status from the catalog of TCR beta chain sequences. In a later analysis, TCR nucleotide sequences were compared against IMGT/GENE-DB human TR gene sequences so that V and J genes could be assigned. Using the TCRdist pipeline, a later analysis assigned CDR3 sequences along with most-parsimonious VDJ recombination scenarios. In a later analysis, each TCR beta chain was defined by its CDR3 amino acid sequence together with its V-gene family, and reads without a unique V-gene family were excluded. To address suspected cross-contamination and a sequencing artifact, a later analysis removed 592 highly shared, low-generation-probability nucleotide sequences. In a later analysis, a clonal expansion index was calculated for each public chain from normalized within-repertoire ranks of inferred template counts. In a later analysis, generation probabilities were computed with a VDJ recombination model fitted to out-of-frame rearrangements, and the resulting probabilities were checked against IGoR. A later analysis scored TCR-TCR, TCR-HLA and TCR-CMV co-occurrence with hypergeometric tests, applying a repertoire-size bias correction to TCR pairs. To estimate false discovery rates, a later analysis permuted the HLA or CMV assignments 20 times. In a later analysis, co-occurring TCRs were grouped using DBSCAN, with TCRdist sequence similarity added in when clustering inside HLA-allele-positive subsets. Repertoires with fewer than 30,000 or more than 120,000 public chains, plus five repertoires with anomalous nucleotide sharing, were excluded from co-occurrence clustering. The table comes from immuneACCESS by way of TCRdb, which keeps in-frame sequences with V and J called. Part of the clones is missing from these tables; in studies checked, under half for an unresolved V gene and the rest for unknown reasons. The V and J calls and clone size were taken over from that table, and D and trimming were inferred from the DNA. For this sample the table gives some 100,000 clones, of which about 81% were detected only once. 8% to 13% of the sample is in the top ten clones.

The cohort consisted of hundreds of healthy bone marrow donors. All cohort members were sampled while nominally healthy, although unrecorded immune exposures were likely present. The donor was CMV seronegative and was included in the group of a few hundred seronegative cohort members. A peripheral blood sample was collected from each donor, and TCR beta sequencing was performed on peripheral blood mononuclear cells. Genomic DNA was extracted from the blood cell samples with the Qiagen DNeasy Blood Extraction Kit. General study outcomes and caveats: Some IMGT-functional V segments, including TRBV6-2 and TRBV6-3, could not be distinguished by the 87-base-pair reads and were therefore excluded. A later analysis reported that several top co-occurrence clusters appeared linked to parvovirus B19, influenza, CMV and Epstein-Barr virus. Because HLA typing was missing for some donors at each locus, association tests included only the typed subset. The presence/absence analyses assumed that sequencing depth was roughly uniform across donors, and that assumption may not be true. Because counts were too low, about 15 rarely observed V segments, including chromosome 9 orphons, were left out of the earlier analysis of 587 of the donors. A later genetic analysis associated a missense DCLRE1C variant with V-gene and J-gene trimming of TCR beta chains, and an independent cohort replicated the association. A cluster of highly shared sequence variants was judged likely to represent a technical artifact of the sequencing pipeline. In vitro tests confirmed that a few of the cytomegalovirus-associated TCR beta chains recognize cytomegalovirus antigens. Correlated functional status among segregating V segments might reflect linkage disequilibrium, but an unknown experimental factor could not be ruled out. Strong co-occurrence of HLA alleles, especially DR and DQ, made assigning TCR associations to individual alleles difficult. According to a later analysis, most CMV-associated TCR beta chains appeared to be HLA-restricted, and the HLA associations seemed to be driven largely by CMV exposure. While some public TCRs were present in many individuals, most TCR sequences turned up only very rarely across donors. Immune exposure information for the cohort was limited to CMV serostatus. Compared with equally common non-associated chains, HLA-associated TCR beta chains in a later analysis were more clonally expanded and had lower generation probabilities. According to the authors, the approach could potentially be generalized to other disease states and immunological phenotypes. In a later analysis, about 17,000 TCR beta sequences were associated with specific HLA alleles at a false discovery rate of 0.05. The study listed approximately 150 TCR beta chains as associated with cytomegalovirus. In a later analysis, the rate of TCR association differed among HLA loci, with DRB1 alleles having the most associated TCRs and HLA-C alleles having the fewest. Only TCR beta chains were sequenced in this cohort, and the absence of alpha or paired-chain data limited detectable features. A further reported finding was that TCR beta sequences accurately predicted the HLA-A and HLA-B alleles for most subjects in the first cohort. Broadly in line with IMGT annotations, most TCR beta V segments showed up in productive rearrangements about 90% or about 30% of the time in an earlier analysis of around 600 of the donors. In both the original and validation cohorts, the classifier was reported to diagnose cytomegalovirus status with high specificity and sensitivity. A later genetic analysis reported fewer N-insertions in productive TCRs among donors in an Asian-associated ancestry cluster than the roughly 690-donor mean.

The TCR was taken from a man in his forties or fifties in good health and CMV-seronegative. This chain joins TRBV25-1 to TRBJ2-5; the best D guess is TRBD1, with 5 bases matching. The J call is doubtful: the DNA matches TRBJ2-7 better. Sample: PBMCs. The sequenced DNA: TGTGCCAGCAATGGCGCGCTGGGGCAGGGCGACGAGCAGTACTTC. This is translated as CASNGALGQGDEQYF.